The text below deals with one T cell receptor (beta chain). This CDR3 is built from 13 residues. V shed 7 bases and J shed 2 bases, with 11 bases lying between them. Germline-derived CDR1 and CDR2 are LNHDA and SQIVND (reference sequence). The record originates from a study of radiation and T cells in renal cell carcinoma. The method was immunoSEQ multiplex PCR; TCRdb's version includes in-frame clones alone and lacks a portion of them. The repertoire consists of around 130,000 clones, with more than 80% occurring once and the leading ten covering 1.5% to 2%. Sample time point: blood 2 weeks post-SBRT. Specified treatment: 15 Gy SBRT to primary tumor, nephrectomy 4 weeks later. Radiation-treated patients gave blood at baseline, week 2 and week 4.

J is TRBJ2-5 and V is TRBV19; maybe TRBD1 (5 bases). The source is a woman aged 60-75 years with renal cell carcinoma. The starting material was blood, obtained from a patient whose treatment included radiotherapy and nephrectomy. In DNA, the CDR3 is TGTGCCAGTAAGAGGACACAGCAAGAGACCCAGTACTTC. Protein sequence: CASKRTQQETQYF.